This entry features one TCR beta chain sequence. Per the germline V gene, CDR1 is SGHTA and CDR2 is FQGNSA. The CDR3 runs 14 residues. Trimming left V 5 bases short and J 7 bases short, with 12 bases between. This record comes from a study of blood T cells in healthy people across ages. Study as a whole: For every two T cells, template switching captured about one barcoded beta molecule.

Next came a second PCR, run for about 7 to 12 cycles, which used a sample-barcoded 5' primer along with a J-beta primer mix. One entry per CDR3 protein, called by TCRdb with MiXCR from the 5' RACE reads. This sample carries roughly 900,000 distinct CDR3 sequences, 45% to 50% of them seen once, and the ten largest clones take about an eighth. This chain links TRBV7-2 with TRBJ1-6, with D possibly TRBD1 on 5 matching bases. The source material was blood. The receptor comes from a man between 25 and 39 years old in good health. CDR3 sequence: CASSPGKGNSPLHF. CDR3 in DNA: TGTGCCAGCAGCCCAGGGAAGGGAAATTCACCCCTCCACTTT.